This TCR beta chain was captured in a study of CD8 T cells in Susac syndrome. V was trimmed by 2 bases and J by 1 base, leaving 11 bases between them. The CDR3 has 15 residues. Random hexamers served to reverse transcribe roughly 0.45 to 1 ug RNA. MiXCR was run by TCRdb on the immunoSEQ multiplex PCR reads, yielding one entry per CDR3 protein. The sample has tens of thousands of distinct CDR3 sequences; approximately 95% are singletons. The receptor comes from a human donor with multiple sclerosis. The V call is TRBV12-3 or TRBV12-4, the J call TRBJ1-1, with D hard to call. Sequenced: CD8+ T cells from PBMCs. CDR3 sequence (DNA): TGTGCCAGCAGTTTATCCCCCCTTGCGAACACTGAAGCTTTCTTT. Translating it yields CASSLSPLANTEAFF.